The 30 T cell receptor beta chains given below trace back to one sample, sequenced in a study of T cell therapy after organ transplantation. Antigens for these TCRs are unknown. TCRdb's table, derived via immunoSEQ multiplex PCR, lists solely in-frame clones and lacks some. This repertoire shows around 20,000 clones, about 83% found once; its top ten account for around 36%. Time point given: 20-29 weeks after completion of therapy. This specimen was CD8+ T cells from blood, taken after autologous CMV-specific T cell therapy. These receptors came from a human patient who had received a solid organ transplant and had CMV disease. The graft donor may be the source of some T cells.

The J gene is TRBJ1-4, the V gene TRBV27, with D possibly TRBD1 on 5 matching bases. The germline V and J ends were trimmed by 6 bases and 8 bases, with 25 bases remaining between them. CDR3 length: 17 residues. Germline V lookup: CDR1 MNHEY, CDR2 SMNVEV (reference sequence). The CDR3 DNA reads as TGTGCCAGCAGCCTATCGAACCTGGGACCGGGCTTGGAAAAACTGTTTTTT. Its protein product is CASSLSNLGPGLEKLFF.

This clone has just one count. The chain is built from TRBV12-5 and TRBJ2-1; tentatively, D is TRBD1 (6 bases). This CDR3 is built from 15 residues. The V gene lost 6 bases and the J gene lost 4 bases, with 16 bases spanning the gap. The germline gives CDR1 LGHNT, CDR2 FRNRAP. The CDR3 sequence: CASGPGGGPYNEQFF. For the CDR3, the DNA is TGTGCTAGTGGCCCGGGTGGGGGCCCTTACAATGAGCAGTTCTTC.

The rearrangement uses TRBV19 and TRBJ2-1; tentatively, D is TRBD1 (5 bases). The germline V and J ends were trimmed by 4 bases and 4 bases, with 8 bases remaining between them. CDR3 length: 13 amino acids. CDR1 and CDR2 (germline): LNHDA, SQIVND (reference sequence). CDR3 amino acids: CASSTDIYNEQFF. CDR3 nucleotides: TGTGCCAGTAGTACGGACATTTACAATGAGCAGTTCTTC.

The gene calls are TRBV4-3 and TRBJ2-7; tentative D call: TRBD2 (5 bases). This CDR3 is 16 amino acids long. V lost 1 base, J lost 5 bases, and 18 bases lay in between. From germline, CDR1 is LGHNA and CDR2 YSLEER. The CDR3 protein is CASSQGPSEGLDEQYF. The CDR3 bases are TGCGCCAGCAGCCAAGGTCCCAGTGAGGGCCTAGACGAGCAGTACTTC.

The gene calls are TRBV30 and TRBJ2-7; D uncertain. Germline assignment: CDR1 GTSNPN and CDR2 SVGIG (reference sequence). V lost 2 bases and J lost 3, with 5 bases in between. The CDR3 has 11 residues. CDR3 nucleotides: TGTGCCTGGAGTCAGGACTACGAGCAGTACTTC. This translates into CAWSQDYEQYF. The variable domain in full, with the rest retrieved from reference TRBV30 and TRBJ2-7, is SQTIHQWPATLVQPVGSPLSLECTVEGTSNPNLYWYRQAAGRGLQLLFYSVGIGQISSEVPQNLSASRPQDRQFILSSKKLLLSDSGFYLCAWSQDYEQYFGPGTRLTVT.

The rearrangement joins TRBV10-3 to TRBJ1-2; 7 bases map to TRBD1. This CDR3 has 15 amino acids. Germline-derived CDR1 and CDR2 are ENHRY and SYGVKD. V trimming: 4 bases; J trimming: 7 bases; junction bases outside the gene matches: 12. The CDR3: CAISVGSEGARGYTF. The CDR3, as DNA: TGTGCCATCAGTGTAGGTTCGGAGGGGGCGCGTGGCTACACCTTC.

This chain uses TRBV4-2 with TRBJ2-5, with D possibly matching TRBD2 (7 bases). CDR3 size: 15 residues. Per germline, CDR1 LGHNA and CDR2 YNFKEQ. Trimming left V 1 base short and J 4 bases short, with 13 bases between. CDR3 sequence (DNA): TGTGCCAGCAGCCAAGGTGGGGGGGGGCCAGAGACCCAGTACTTC. Encoded protein: CASSQGGGGPETQYF.

CDR3 loop: CASSSQGVDEQYF. In DNA, the CDR3 is TGTGCCAGCAGCTCACAGGGTGTTGACGAGCAGTACTTC. The J gene is TRBJ2-7, the V gene TRBV7-8; possibly TRBD1 for D (6 bases). CDR3 length equals 13 residues. CDR1 is SGHVS and CDR2 is FQNEAQ in the germline V gene. The germline V and J ends were trimmed by 4 bases and 5 bases, with 12 bases remaining between them.

This clone was detected only once. The rearrangement links TRBV5-4 to TRBJ1-4, with TRBD1 matching 8 bases. This CDR3 comprises 14 residues. The V and J ends lost 5 bases and 7 bases, in that order; junction bases with no gene match: 7. Per germline, CDR1 SGHNT and CDR2 YYREEE (reference sequence). CDR3 nucleotides: TGTGCCAGCAGGGACTTCCAGGGGGCTGAAAAACTGTTTTTT. This codes for CASRDFQGAEKLFF.

This chain connects TRBV6-1 to TRBJ1-5; no clear D gene. The CDR3 is 14 amino acids. From germline, CDR1 is MNHNS and CDR2 SASEGT. V was trimmed by 6 bases and J by 0 bases, leaving 9 bases between them. CDR3 amino acids: CASRVEYSNQPQHF. CDR3 in DNA: TGTGCCAGCAGAGTAGAATATAGCAATCAGCCCCAGCATTTT.

The rearrangement joins TRBV7-2 to TRBJ2-7, with D uncertain. V lost 1 base and J lost 4, with 11 bases in between. The CDR3 loop spans 14 amino acids. Germline values: CDR1 SGHTA, CDR2 FQGNSA. CDR3 residues: CASSLVVSWYEQYF. The CDR3 DNA is TGTGCCAGCAGCTTAGTTGTATCGTGGTACGAGCAGTACTTC.

The V and J genes are TRBV4-3 and TRBJ2-1; D may be TRBD2 (6 bases). CDR1 is LGHNA, CDR2 YSLEER, per germline. The V end was cut by 5 bases, the J end by 6 bases, with 17 bases between. The CDR3 is made up of 15 amino acids. The CDR3 DNA is TGCGCCAGCAGCGAGGGGACTGGATACACCAATGAGCAGTTCTTC. It yields the protein CASSEGTGYTNEQFF.

This CDR3 reads CASSQTRGSGTEAFF. CDR3 DNA sequence: TGCGCCAGCAGCCAAACCAGGGGGTCAGGCACTGAAGCTTTCTTT. The gene calls are TRBV4-1 and TRBJ1-1; TRBD1 matches at 7 bases. The ends lost 2 bases at V and 4 bases at J; junction bases unmatched: 7. The CDR3 is 15 amino acids. Per the germline V gene, CDR1 is MGHRA and CDR2 is YSYEKL.

In DNA, the CDR3 is TGTGCCAGCAGTTACCAAGGTATGGTCACTGAAGCTTTCTTT. Its translation is CASSYQGMVTEAFF. The rearrangement links TRBV6-5 to TRBJ1-1; D remains ambiguous. V lost 2 bases and J lost 4, with 11 bases in between. This CDR3 comprises 14 residues. Germline V gives CDR1 MNHEY, CDR2 SVGAGI.

In the case of this clone: At the DNA level, this CDR3 is encoded by other sequences in the same sample as well. V is TRBV7-2 and J is TRBJ2-7, with 7 bases matching TRBD1. The trim removed 5 bases at V and 4 bases at J, leaving 14 bases unmatched. Germline V gene lookup returns CDR1 SGHTA and CDR2 FQGNSA. The CDR3 sequence is 16 residues long. The CDR3 DNA follows: TGTGCCAGCAGCCTCGAGGGGGCGCCCCCCTCTTACGAGCAGTACTTC. It encodes CASSLEGAPPSYEQYF. Filled out from reference TRBV7-2 and TRBJ2-7, the complete variable domain reads GAGVSQSPSNKVTEKGKDVELRCDPISGHTALYWYRQSLGQGLEFLIYFQGNSAPDKSGLPSDRFSAERTGGSVSTLTIQRTQQEDSAVYLCASSLEGAPPSYEQYFGPGTRLTVT.

The V gene is TRBV7-6, the J gene TRBJ1-4; D is ambiguous. The germline gives CDR1 SGHVS, CDR2 FNYEAQ. The ends were cut back, 1 base at V and 6 bases at J, with 21 bases in the middle. The CDR3 covers 18 residues. As DNA, the CDR3 is TGTGCCAGCAGCTTAGATTGGGCAGGAGGAGATGAGTATGAAAAACTGTTTTTT. Translation gives CASSLDWAGGDEYEKLFF.

The rearrangement joins TRBV7-9 to TRBJ1-2; 10 nucleotides match TRBD1. V gave up 1 base and J gave up 7 bases; unmatched junction bases: 9. Looked up from germline, CDR1 is SEHNR and CDR2 is FQNEAQ (reference sequence). The CDR3 is 16 residues long. This chain's CDR3 is CASSLEGTGALSGYTF. The CDR3 nucleotides are TGTGCCAGCAGCTTAGAAGGGACAGGGGCTTTGAGTGGCTACACCTTC. The whole variable domain, remainder taken from reference TRBV7-9 and TRBJ1-2, is DTGVSQNPRHKITKRGQNVTFRCDPISEHNRLYWYRQTLGQGPEFLTYFQNEAQLEKSRLLSDRFSAERPKGSFSTLEIQRTEQGDSAMYLCASSLEGTGALSGYTFGSGTRLTVV.

The rearrangement links TRBV6-5 to TRBJ2-5, with no clear D. The DNA end is more similar to TRBJ2-7, so the J call may be wrong. This CDR3 region has 13 residues. Germline CDR1 is MNHEY and CDR2 is SVGAGI. CDR3 residues: CASSYASDYEQYF. The CDR3 nucleotides read TGTGCCAGCAGTTACGCGTCGGACTACGAGCAGTACTTC.

This clone appeared a single time. The CDR3 sequence: CASSSPSWVPETQYF. The CDR3 coding sequence is TGTGCCAGCAGCTCCCCTTCTTGGGTCCCGGAGACCCAGTACTTC. The V and J genes are TRBV7-9 and TRBJ2-5; no reliable D call. CDR3 length equals 15 residues. Germline lookup yields CDR1 SEHNR and CDR2 FQNEAQ (reference sequence). The V gene lost 4 bases and the J gene lost 5 bases, with 17 bases spanning the gap.

This chain connects TRBV7-9 to TRBJ1-6, with TRBD1 as a possible D gene (5 bases). The germline V gene has CDR1 SEHNR and CDR2 FQNEAQ (reference sequence). V shed 1 base and J shed 8 bases, with 9 bases lying between them. The CDR3 sequence is 14 residues long. CDR3 amino acids: CASSLEQVHSPLHF. The DNA for the CDR3 is TGTGCCAGCAGCTTAGAACAGGTCCATTCACCCCTCCACTTT.

The V call is TRBV28, the J call TRBJ2-7, with 8 positions matching TRBD1. The CDR3 runs to 13 residues. V trimming: 6 bases; J trimming: 3 bases; junction bases outside the gene matches: 4. CDR1 is MDHEN, CDR2 SYDVKM, per germline. Here the CDR3 DNA reads TGTGCCAGCAGGTCGACAGGGGACTACGAGCAGTACTTC. Protein: CASRSTGDYEQYF.

CDR3 loop: CASSFYDYNEQFF. CDR3 nucleotide sequence: TGTGCCAGCAGCTTCTATGATTACAATGAGCAGTTCTTC. V is TRBV11-1 and J is TRBJ2-1, with D uncertain. With 3 bases removed from V and 4 bases from J, the gap between germline ends came to 7 bases. Looked up from germline, CDR1 is SGHAT and CDR2 is FQDESV (reference sequence). The CDR3 totals 13 residues.

This sequence joins TRBV19 and TRBJ2-4; no firm D call. CDR1 LNHDA and CDR2 SQIVND come from the germline V gene (reference sequence). The CDR3 has 15 residues. V shed 5 bases and J shed 0 bases, with 11 bases lying between them. CDR3 coding DNA: TGTGCCAGTAGTTTGCCCGGGTTAGCCAAAAACATTCAGTACTTC. This sequence encodes CASSLPGLAKNIQYF.

The chain recombines TRBV6-1 with TRBJ2-7, with D possibly being TRBD2 (6 bases). Per germline, CDR1 MNHNS and CDR2 SASEGT. Trimming left V 5 bases short and J 9 bases short, with 20 bases between. The CDR3 loop spans 14 amino acids. The CDR3 nucleotides read TGTGCCAGCAGTAAAGAGGGGCCAGGGAGGTCGCAGTACTTC. It codes for CASSKEGPGRSQYF.

This chain joins TRBV27 and TRBJ2-7, with 10 bases matching TRBD1. CDR1 and CDR2 from the germline V gene are MNHEY and SMNVEV (reference sequence). With 6 bases clipped from V and 4 bases from J, the junction kept 12 bases outside the gene matches. The CDR3 is 16 residues long. CDR3 residues: CASSPGRGTGDYEQYF. The DNA for the CDR3 is TGTGCCAGCAGCCCTGGGCGGGGGACAGGGGATTACGAGCAGTACTTC.

J is TRBJ1-2 and V is TRBV7-9; D may be TRBD1 (6 bases). The ends were cut back, 2 bases at V and 4 bases at J, with 11 bases in the middle. CDR1 and CDR2 from the germline V gene are SEHNR and FQNEAQ (reference sequence). CDR3 length equals 14 residues. CDR3 nucleotide sequence: TGTGCCAGCAGCTTAATCGGACAGTTCTATGGCTACACCTTC. Protein: CASSLIGQFYGYTF.

The CDR3: CASSEAGESQPQHF. In nucleotides, the CDR3 is TGTGCCAGCAGTGAAGCCGGGGAATCTCAGCCCCAGCATTTT. V gene TRBV6-1 combines with J gene TRBJ1-5; D unclear. The CDR3 contains 14 residues. Germline V CDR1 and CDR2: MNHNS, SASEGT. Trimming stripped 0 bases from V and 6 bases from J, with 9 bases between.

This rearrangement joins TRBV27 to TRBJ2-2; 8 nucleotides agree with TRBD2. In germline, CDR1 is MNHEY, CDR2 SMNVEV (reference sequence). This CDR3 has 22 amino acids. The V and J ends lost 2 bases and 5 bases, in that order; junction bases with no gene match: 25. This chain's CDR3 is CASSLVGRGERKARGWTGELFF. The CDR3 nucleotides are TGTGCCAGCAGTTTAGTGGGGCGGGGGGAGCGCAAAGCGAGAGGATGGACCGGGGAGCTGTTTTTT.

This clone has only a few counts. This sequence joins TRBV11-2 and TRBJ2-5, with 9 positions matching TRBD2. V trimming: 1 base; J trimming: 1 base; junction bases outside the gene matches: 4. Germline V gene sequence: CDR1 SGHAT, CDR2 FQNNGV. The CDR3 spans 16 residues. The CDR3 loop is CASSLGRRGGQETQYF. The CDR3 region has the DNA TGTGCCAGCAGCTTAGGTCGGCGGGGGGGCCAAGAGACCCAGTACTTC.

The chain carries TRBV20-1 and TRBJ1-1; D remains ambiguous. CDR1 DFQATT and CDR2 SNEGSKA come from the germline V gene (reference sequence). The CDR3 loop spans 11 amino acids. The V and J ends lost 5 bases and 5 bases respectively, with 9 bases between them. CDR3 bases: TGCAGTGCTCCTTTAGGTACTGAAGCTTTCTTT. This sequence encodes CSAPLGTEAFF.